This TCR beta chain stems from a study of blood T cell repertoires in COVID-19. On the study more broadly: Acute-phase and convalescent COVID-19 samples originated in the United States, Italy and Spain. The analysed material was cDNA or gDNA that came from T cells, B-cell-depleted T cells, or PBMCs.

This clone showed up just once. Original processing methods: Cell counts per sample came from amplifying reference gene primers. Libraries were prepared by immunoSEQ multiplex PCR; TCRdb keeps only in-frame clonotypes and omits some of them. That table supplies the V and J calls and clone size; D and trimming were determined from the DNA. The repertoire has 250,000 to 300,000 clones, 80% to 90% of them found once; the top ten carry roughly 2%. The germline gives CDR1 PRHDT, CDR2 FYEKMQ (reference sequence). Trimming left V 4 bases short and J 2 bases short, with 8 bases between. CDR3 length equals 13 residues.

Sequences were obtained from peripheral blood. The receptor comes from a man aged 25 to 45 with active or convalescent COVID-19. The V and J genes are TRBV13 and TRBJ2-5; weak D call: TRBD2 (6 bases). DNA for the CDR3: TGTGCCAGCAGCTCCGGGACTCAAGAGACCCAGTACTTC. Its protein is CASSSGTQETQYF.